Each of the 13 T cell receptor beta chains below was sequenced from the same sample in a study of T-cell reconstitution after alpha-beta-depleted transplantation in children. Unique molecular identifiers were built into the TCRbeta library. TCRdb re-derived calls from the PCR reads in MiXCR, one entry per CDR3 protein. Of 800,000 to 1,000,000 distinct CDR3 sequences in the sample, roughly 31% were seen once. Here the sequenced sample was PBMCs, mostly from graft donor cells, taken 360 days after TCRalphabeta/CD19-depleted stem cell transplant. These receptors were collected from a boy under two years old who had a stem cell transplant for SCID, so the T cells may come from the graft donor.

The CDR3 sequence is CASSLTPNVGTEAFF. The CDR3 nucleotides read TGTGCCAGCAGCTTGACCCCGAACGTGGGTACTGAAGCTTTCTTT. This chain uses TRBV5-5 with TRBJ1-1, with D uncertain. Per the germline V gene, CDR1 is SGHKS and CDR2 is YYEKEE (reference sequence). The V end was cut by 1 base, the J end by 5 bases, with 15 bases between. CDR3 length: 15 residues.

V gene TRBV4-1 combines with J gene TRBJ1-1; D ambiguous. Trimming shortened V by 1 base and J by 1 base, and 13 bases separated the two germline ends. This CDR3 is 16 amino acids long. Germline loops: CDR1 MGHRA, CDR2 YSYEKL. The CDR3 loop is CASSQAFQNPNTEAFF. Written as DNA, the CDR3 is TGCGCCAGCAGCCAAGCGTTTCAGAACCCGAACACTGAAGCTTTCTTT.

The DNA for the CDR3 is TGTGCCAGCAGGGGGGCTGGGGCCAACGTCCTGACTTTC. It is translated as CASRGAGANVLTF. The chain combines TRBV6-1 with TRBJ2-6; D tentatively fits TRBD1 or TRBD2 (5 bases each). Germline loops: CDR1 MNHNS, CDR2 SASEGT. The CDR3 is 13 amino acids. Trimming stripped 6 bases from V and 2 bases from J, with 5 bases between.

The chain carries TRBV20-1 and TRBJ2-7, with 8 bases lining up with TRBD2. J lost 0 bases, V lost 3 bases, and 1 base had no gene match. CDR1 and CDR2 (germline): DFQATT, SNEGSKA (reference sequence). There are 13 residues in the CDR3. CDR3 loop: CSASGLASYEQYF. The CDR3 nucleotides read TGCAGTGCTAGTGGACTAGCCTCCTACGAGCAGTACTTC.

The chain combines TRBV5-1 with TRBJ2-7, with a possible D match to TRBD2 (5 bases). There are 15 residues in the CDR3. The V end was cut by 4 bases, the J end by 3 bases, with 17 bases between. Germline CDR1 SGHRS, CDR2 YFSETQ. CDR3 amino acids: CASSRTRTHLYEQYF. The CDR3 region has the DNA TGCGCCAGCAGCCGCACACGGACTCACCTCTACGAGCAGTACTTC.

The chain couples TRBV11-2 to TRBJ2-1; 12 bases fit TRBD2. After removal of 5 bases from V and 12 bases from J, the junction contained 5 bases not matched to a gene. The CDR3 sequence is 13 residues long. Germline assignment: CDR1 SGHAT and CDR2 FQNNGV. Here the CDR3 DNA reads TGTGCCAGCAGCGCGGCACTAGCGGGAGGGCAGTTCTTC. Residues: CASSAALAGGQFF.

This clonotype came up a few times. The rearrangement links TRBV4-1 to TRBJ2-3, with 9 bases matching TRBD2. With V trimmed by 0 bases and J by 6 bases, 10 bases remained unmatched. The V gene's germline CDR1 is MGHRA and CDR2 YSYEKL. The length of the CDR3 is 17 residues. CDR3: CASSQDSRRGGRDTQYF. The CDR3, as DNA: TGCGCCAGCAGCCAAGATTCCCGGCGGGGGGGCAGGGATACGCAGTATTTT.

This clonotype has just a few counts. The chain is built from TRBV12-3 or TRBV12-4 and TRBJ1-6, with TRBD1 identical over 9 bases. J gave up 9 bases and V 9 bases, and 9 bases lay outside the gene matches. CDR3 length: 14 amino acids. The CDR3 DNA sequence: TGTGCCAGTACACAGGGGGCCCTGGGTTCACCCCTCCACTTT. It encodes CASTQGALGSPLHF.

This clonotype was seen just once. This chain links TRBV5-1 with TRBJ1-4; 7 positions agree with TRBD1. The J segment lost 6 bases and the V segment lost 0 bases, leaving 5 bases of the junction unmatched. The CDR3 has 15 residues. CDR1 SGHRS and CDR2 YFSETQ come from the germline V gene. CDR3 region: CASSLGTGLDEKLFF. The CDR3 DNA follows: TGCGCCAGCAGCTTGGGGACAGGATTAGATGAAAAACTGTTTTTT.

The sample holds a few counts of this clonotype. CDR3 bases: TGTGCCAGCAGCCACAAGGGAGATAGGAGTGAGCAGTTCTTC. This sequence encodes CASSHKGDRSEQFF. The chain employs TRBV7-2 and TRBJ2-1; D is possibly TRBD2 (5 bases). The V end was cut by 5 bases, the J end by 9 bases, with 17 bases between. CDR3 length: 14 residues. Germline V gives CDR1 SGHTA, CDR2 FQGNSA. Full variable domain (rest looked up from reference TRBV7-2 and TRBJ2-1): GAGVSQSPSNKVTEKGKDVELRCDPISGHTALYWYRQSLGQGLEFLIYFQGNSAPDKSGLPSDRFSAERTGGSVSTLTIQRTQQEDSAVYLCASSHKGDRSEQFFGPGTRLTVL.

The CDR3 sequence is CSAIKATYNEQFF. The CDR3 nucleotides are TGCAGTGCTATTAAGGCTACCTACAATGAGCAGTTCTTC. The chain is built from TRBV20-1 and TRBJ2-1; no clear D gene. The CDR3 consists of 13 residues. Germline V gene data show CDR1 as DFQATT and CDR2 as SNEGSKA (reference sequence). V lost 4 bases, J lost 2 bases, and 9 bases lay in between.

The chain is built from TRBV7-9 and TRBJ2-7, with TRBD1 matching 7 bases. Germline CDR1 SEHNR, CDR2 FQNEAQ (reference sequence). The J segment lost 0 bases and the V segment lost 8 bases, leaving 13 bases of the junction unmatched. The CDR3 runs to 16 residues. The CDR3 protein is CASGPEGQPSSYEQYF. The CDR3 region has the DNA TGTGCCAGCGGCCCCGAGGGACAGCCGAGCTCCTACGAGCAGTACTTC.

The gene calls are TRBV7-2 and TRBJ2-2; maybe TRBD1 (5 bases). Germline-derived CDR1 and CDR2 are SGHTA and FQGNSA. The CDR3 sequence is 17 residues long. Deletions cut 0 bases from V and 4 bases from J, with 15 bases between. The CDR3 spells CASSLAVWQGVTGELFF. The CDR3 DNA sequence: TGTGCCAGCAGCTTAGCGGTGTGGCAGGGCGTCACCGGGGAGCTGTTTTTT.